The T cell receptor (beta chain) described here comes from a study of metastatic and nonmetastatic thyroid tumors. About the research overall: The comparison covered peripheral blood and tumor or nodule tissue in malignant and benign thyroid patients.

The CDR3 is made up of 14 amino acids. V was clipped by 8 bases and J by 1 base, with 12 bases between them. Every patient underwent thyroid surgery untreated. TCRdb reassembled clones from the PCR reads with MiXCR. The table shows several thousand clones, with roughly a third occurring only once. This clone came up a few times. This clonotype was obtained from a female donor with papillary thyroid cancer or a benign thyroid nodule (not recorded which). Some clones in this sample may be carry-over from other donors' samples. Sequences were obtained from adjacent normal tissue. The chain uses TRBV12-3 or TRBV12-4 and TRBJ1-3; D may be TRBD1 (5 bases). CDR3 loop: CASVQGYSGNTIYF. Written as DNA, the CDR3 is TGTGCCAGCGTGCAGGGCTATTCTGGAAACACCATATATTTT.